Included here is one T cell receptor beta chain sequence, with context. What it binds is not known. Indicated treatment: about 20 received Ad26.COV2.S at low or high dose, single or two shots; several received placebo; per-sample allocation not given. Sample collection was performed on day 63 after the first vaccine or placebo injection. In Boston, the donor was an adult between 18-55 years of age. Germline V gene lookup returns CDR1 SEHNR and CDR2 FQNEAQ (reference sequence). V was shortened by 2 bases and J by 1 base, with 14 bases between the two germline ends. The CDR3 has 16 amino acids. These data come from a study of Ad26.COV2.S vaccination and SARS-CoV-2 variants. Across the whole study: Administration of Ad26.COV2.S was intramuscular, either once or twice 56 days apart.

Study-wide findings and caveats: Breadth and depth estimates from TCRs may understate total T cell responses.

Some clones are missing from TCRdb's copy, which holds only in-frame ones; the method was immunoSEQ multiplex PCR. The sample has more than 300,000 clones, approximately 86% seen once. The V and J genes are TRBV7-9 and TRBJ1-1; D unresolved. This sequence originates from a person aged 18-65 years who received the Ad26.COV2.S COVID-19 vaccine or a placebo. The source was peripheral blood, collected in a trial of Ad26.COV2.S vaccine versus placebo. For the CDR3, the DNA is TGTGCCAGCAGCTTATTTAACGGGATCACGAACACTGAAGCTTTCTTT. This encodes CASSLFNGITNTEAFF.